The 3 T cell receptor beta chains below were found in one sample sequenced in a study of cytomegalovirus exposure and HLA in healthy donors. Primers for the PCR totalled 60 Vbeta and 13 Jbeta. Generated by immunoSEQ multiplex PCR, the TCRdb table keeps only in-frame clones and is missing some. The sample consists of about 150,000 clones, more than 60% of them appearing once. Material: PBMCs. These TCRs come from a man aged 35 to 55 in good health and CMV-seropositive.

This clone was seen a handful of times. Compared with germline, one end of the junction differs, possibly owing to a read error. V gene TRBV6-4 combines with J gene TRBJ2-7; a possible D gene is TRBD1 (6 bases). CDR1 and CDR2 (germline): MRHNA, SNTAGT. This CDR3 contains 10 residues. CDR3: CARRLWGPFF. Here the CDR3 DNA reads TGTGCCAGGCGACTCTGGGGGCCCTTCTTC.

The J gene is TRBJ2-1, the V gene TRBV27, with 7 positions matching TRBD2. V trimming: 4 bases; J trimming: 5 bases; junction bases outside the gene matches: 5. This CDR3 has 14 residues. Germline lookup yields CDR1 MNHEY and CDR2 SMNVEV (reference sequence). The CDR3 nucleotides read TGTGCCAGCAGTTGGGCGGGACTAAACAATGAGCAGTTCTTC. Translated, it gives CASSWAGLNNEQFF.

The chain recombines TRBV7-2 with TRBJ1-3; unclear D gene. The V end was cut by 5 bases, the J end by 3 bases, with 14 bases between. The CDR3 totals 15 residues. Germline loops: CDR1 SGHTA, CDR2 FQGNSA. CDR3 coding DNA: TGTGCCAGCAGCCTGTTAAGTCTCGGTGGAAACACCATATATTTT. Translated: CASSLLSLGGNTIYF.